The clone carrying this TCR beta chain was found many times. This entry belongs to a study of T cells of healthy individuals. Trimming took off 3 bases at V and 4 bases at J, with 10 bases between the two ends. The CDR3 runs to 12 residues. CDR1 and CDR2 (germline): SQVTM, ANQGSEA. Each CDR3 protein gets one entry after TCRdb re-called the 5' RACE reads with MiXCR. This table holds 100,000 or so distinct CDR3 sequences, approximately 15% found once. This chain joins TRBV29-1 and TRBJ2-7; a possible D gene is TRBD1 (5 bases). This sequence originates from a human donor in good health. This CDR3 reads CSVEDKGYEQYF. CDR3 DNA sequence: TGCAGCGTTGAGGACAAGGGATACGAGCAGTACTTC.